The source of this TCR beta chain is a study of T-cell memory formation after mild COVID-19. Turning to the study itself: Across donors, TCR clusters were largely donor specific.

TCRdb re-derived calls from the 5' RACE reads in MiXCR, one entry per CDR3 protein. The data hold about 350,000 distinct CDR3 sequences, with approximately 14% observed a single time. Sequenced sample: PBMCs or a T cell subset sorted from them (not recorded which). The source of this sequence is a man between 18 and 35 years old who had mild COVID-19 (a few samples of this study predate the infection). Cell type and time point are not known.

Here the CDR3 DNA reads TGCAGTGCTAGTGAGAGGTCGGAGACCCAGTACTTC. The encoded protein is CSASERSETQYF. V gene TRBV20-1 combines with J gene TRBJ2-5; no reliable D call. V lost 3 bases to trimming and J lost 5 bases, with 10 bases between them. The CDR3 is 12 residues long. Germline lookup yields CDR1 DFQATT and CDR2 SNEGSKA (reference sequence).